This T cell receptor (beta chain) originates from a study of beta chain features in type 1 diabetes. Study at large: Examined across all samples were some 110 million sorted cells. Study-wide results and caveats: In the patient group, naive, central memory and Treg TCRB repertoires seemed more alike than in the healthy donor group. Shortening that was moderate but significant affected the TCRB CDR3s of Type 1 diabetes patients in all four CD4+ subsets. These data did not resolve whether HLA type affects TCRB rearrangement. When VDJ junctions were examined, type 1 diabetes patients showed fewer insertions and more deletions.

This clone has just a few counts. Its specificity is not known. Germline V gene sequence: CDR1 SGDLS, CDR2 YYNGEE. The ends were cut back, 3 bases at V and 8 bases at J, with 11 bases in the middle. The length of the CDR3 is 12 residues. The entirety of the isolated RNA underwent reverse transcription, so expressed TCRB transcripts were sequenced. Sequencing used immunoSEQ multiplex PCR; TCRdb keeps in-frame clones, though not all of them. Here the sample spans more than 300,000 clones, 9.3% being singletons. The sample comprised central memory CD4+ T cells from blood. V gene TRBV9 combines with J gene TRBJ1-2; no reliable D call. The sequence derives from a man under 40 with type 1 diabetes. Here the CDR3 DNA reads TGTGCCAGCAGCGCCGCATCCTTCGGCTACACCTTC. Its translation: CASSAASFGYTF.